One sample yielded the 8 T cell receptor beta chains listed below, sequenced in a study of CD8+ T cells in alopecia areata. Sequencing relied on a cDNA template that was reverse transcribed from extracted RNA. Some clones are missing from TCRdb's copy, which holds only in-frame ones; the method was immunoSEQ multiplex PCR. This table has 100,000 to 150,000 clones, around three fifths appearing once. The sample here was CD4+ T cells sorted from blood, taken at week 0. These receptors originate from a human donor with alopecia areata.

This clone showed up many times. Other DNA sequences of this sample code for an identical CDR3. The chain uses TRBV7-2 and TRBJ2-2; TRBD1 matches at 7 bases. This CDR3 is built from 16 residues. V dropped 4 bases and J dropped 1; count of bases not matched to a gene: 6. In germline, CDR1 is SGHTA, CDR2 FQGNSA. The CDR3: CASSSGTALNTGELFF. The CDR3 bases are TGTGCCAGCAGCTCAGGGACAGCTTTGAACACCGGGGAGCTGTTTTTT.

This clone was recorded once. This chain connects TRBV28 to TRBJ1-2; 7 bases align to TRBD1. V shed 3 bases, J shed 4 bases, and the junction held 2 bases outside the gene matches. CDR1 and CDR2 (germline): MDHEN, SYDVKM. The CDR3 has 13 residues. The CDR3 DNA reads TGTGCCAGCAGTTTGACAGGGATCTATGGCTACACCTTC. Its protein product is CASSLTGIYGYTF.

There are a few counts of this clone. The chain couples TRBV7-2 to TRBJ1-1; D call uncertain. Germline values: CDR1 SGHTA, CDR2 FQGNSA. Trimming removed 3 bases from V and 1 base from J, with 9 bases in between. The CDR3 has 14 amino acids. Here the CDR3 reads CASSFTPRNTEAFF. The CDR3, as DNA: TGTGCCAGCAGCTTCACCCCTCGGAACACTGAAGCTTTCTTT.

The gene calls are TRBV2 and TRBJ2-7, with 9 bases lining up with TRBD1. The CDR3 contains 14 residues. The V segment lost 6 bases and the J segment 3 bases; nucleotides outside the gene matches: 6. Germline V gene lookup returns CDR1 SNHLY and CDR2 FYNNEI. In nucleotides, the CDR3 is TGTGCCAGCAGCGACGGGACAGGGAGCTACGAGCAGTACTTC. The encoded protein is CASSDGTGSYEQYF.

J is TRBJ1-6 and V is TRBV5-4; a weak D match, TRBD1 (5 bases). This CDR3 contains 13 residues. Germline CDR1 SGHNT, CDR2 YYREEE (reference sequence). V was clipped by 2 bases and J by 9 bases, with 9 bases between them. The CDR3 sequence is CASSFFQGSPLHF. CDR3 sequence (DNA): TGTGCCAGCAGCTTTTTCCAGGGTTCACCCCTCCACTTT.

CDR3 residues: CSARPNYGYTF. For the CDR3, the DNA is TGCAGTGCTAGACCTAACTATGGCTACACCTTC. This chain joins TRBV20-1 and TRBJ1-2; no definite D call. V shed 2 bases and J shed 0 bases, with 1 base lying between them. The CDR3 length is 11 residues. Germline CDR1 reads DFQATT; CDR2 reads SNEGSKA (reference sequence).

This clone was observed a single time. V is TRBV2 and J is TRBJ2-5; 7 bases agree with TRBD1. CDR3 length: 13 residues. With V trimmed by 6 bases and J by 5 bases, 6 bases remained unmatched. In germline, CDR1 is SNHLY, CDR2 FYNNEI. CDR3 bases: TGTGCCAGCAGGTATACAGGGGTCGAGACCCAGTACTTC. Protein product: CASRYTGVETQYF.

The chain couples TRBV4-1 to TRBJ1-6; 8 bases map to TRBD1. CDR1 MGHRA and CDR2 YSYEKL come from the germline V gene. The CDR3 consists of 18 residues. The V segment lost 2 bases and the J segment 9 bases; nucleotides outside the gene matches: 15. CDR3 in amino acids: CASSQPRTGFLSSSPLHF. The CDR3 nucleotides are TGCGCCAGCAGCCAACCGAGGACAGGGTTCCTATCGAGTTCACCCCTCCACTTT.